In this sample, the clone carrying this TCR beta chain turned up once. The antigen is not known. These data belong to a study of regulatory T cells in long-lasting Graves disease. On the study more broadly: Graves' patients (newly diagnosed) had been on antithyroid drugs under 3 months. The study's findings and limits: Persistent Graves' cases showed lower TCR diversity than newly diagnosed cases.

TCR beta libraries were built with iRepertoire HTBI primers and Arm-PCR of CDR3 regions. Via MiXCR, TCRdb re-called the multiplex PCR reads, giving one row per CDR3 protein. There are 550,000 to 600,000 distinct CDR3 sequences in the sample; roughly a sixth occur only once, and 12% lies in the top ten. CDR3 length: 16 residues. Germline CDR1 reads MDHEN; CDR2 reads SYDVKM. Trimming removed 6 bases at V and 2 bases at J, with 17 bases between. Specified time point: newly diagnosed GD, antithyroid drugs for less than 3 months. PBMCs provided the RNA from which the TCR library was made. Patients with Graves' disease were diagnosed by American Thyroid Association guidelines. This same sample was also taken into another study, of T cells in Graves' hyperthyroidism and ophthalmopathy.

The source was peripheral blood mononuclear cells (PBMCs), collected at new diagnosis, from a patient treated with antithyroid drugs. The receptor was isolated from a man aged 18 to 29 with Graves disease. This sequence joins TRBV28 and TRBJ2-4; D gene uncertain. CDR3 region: CASSLLLGSSKNIQYF. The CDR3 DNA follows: TGTGCCAGCAGCCTCTTATTGGGGTCATCCAAAAACATTCAGTACTTC. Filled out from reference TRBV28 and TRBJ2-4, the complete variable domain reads DVKVTQSSRYLVKRTGEKVFLECVQDMDHENMFWYRQDPGLGLRLIYFSYDVKMKEKGDIPEGYSVSREKKERFSLILESASTNQTSMYLCASSLLLGSSKNIQYFGAGTRLSVL.